The TCR beta chain described here comes from a study of blood T cells in healthy people across ages. Then a second PCR, running roughly 7 to 11 cycles, was carried out with a sample-barcoded 5' primer and a J-beta primer mix. MiXCR, run by TCRdb on the 5' RACE reads, gives a single entry per CDR3 protein. The sample comprises around 500,000 distinct CDR3 sequences, around 27% of which are singletons, and approximately 3.7% rests with the top ten. The CDR3 has 12 amino acids. V was pared by 5 bases and J by 7 bases, with 4 bases of the junction left unmatched. Germline values: CDR1 SGHVS, CDR2 FNYEAQ. In addition, the sample was reused for a study of T cells of mothers and their children. According to that study: The study sampled three healthy Caucasian mothers and their six children. Slightly higher but non-significant overlap marked related mother-child pairs versus unrelated pairs.

The source of this sequence is a boy aged 2 to 10 in good health. The rearrangement joins TRBV7-6 to TRBJ2-5, with TRBD2 matching over 7 bases. Sequencing input: blood. CDR3 sequence: CASSQWGGTQYF. The CDR3 DNA reads TGTGCCAGCAGCCAGTGGGGGGGGACCCAGTACTTC.